These T cell receptor beta chains were read from a single sample in a study of shared clonotypes between healthy human individuals. The table came from immunoSEQ multiplex PCR; TCRdb's copy has only in-frame clones and leaves some out. This table has around 1.6 million clones, 98% appearing once. Material: naive CD4+ T cells sorted from blood. Receptors originate from a man between 25 and 39 years old in good health. The conserved cysteine and the conserved F or W are not part of the CDR3 here. Where a row states a size, it is once, few, many or the class of an expanded clone; other rows omit it.

TRBV19	TRBJ2-1	.	ASSKTSGRAGEQF
TRBV4-2	TRBJ2-7	.	ASSQETRGPLGYEQY
TRBV5-1	TRBJ1-2	few	ASSLTGGSRGYT
TRBV5-4	TRBJ2-3	.	ASSGGTRITTDTQY
TRBV10-3	TRBJ2-1	.	AITRLAGGQEQF
TRBV4-1	TRBJ2-1	once	ASSQVLRPSYNEQF
TRBV7-2	TRBJ1-5	.	ASSPRPRQPQH
TRBV18	TRBJ1-5	.	ASSPVEAYSNQPQH
TRBV7-6	TRBJ2-1	.	ASSSQGGKTGVSYNEQF
TRBV14	TRBJ2-1	.	ASSPRAGGLAGGAYNEQF
TRBV18	TRBJ2-7	.	ASSPKTGNYEQY
TRBV19	TRBJ1-5	.	ASSIIWGGSGNQPQH
TRBV4-3	TRBJ2-3	once	ASSPGLAGPERTQY
TRBV27	TRBJ1-5	.	ASSPQTSNQPQH
TRBV15	TRBJ2-2	.	ATSRDGNGELF
TRBV4-2	TRBJ2-7	.	ASSPQNGNYEQY
TRBV25-1	TRBJ1-4	.	ASSEPRGGNEKLF
TRBV5-1	TRBJ2-7	.	ASSPLSGAPTFYEQY
TRBV7-9	TRBJ2-1	.	ASSLTGTSGSEQF
TRBV28	TRBJ1-2	once	ASSLQGTYGYT
TRBV6-4	TRBJ1-1	.	ASRYTGSTEAF
TRBV18	TRBJ2-1	.	ASSHTGGNEQF
TRBV7-6	TRBJ2-2	.	ASSWGTKSHTGELF
TRBV5-4	TRBJ1-2	.	ATDLGPGSDGYT
TRBV7-3	TRBJ2-2	.	ASSVSSGTGELF
TRBV10-1	TRBJ2-3	.	ASSDQTRTQY
TRBV6-1	TRBJ2-4	.	ASRKGGSNIQY
TRBV5-1	TRBJ1-5	.	ASSSEGNQPQH
TRBV6-5	TRBJ2-1	.	ASNLRMGGRNEQF
TRBV7-9	TRBJ1-5	.	ASSLQDQPQH
TRBV20-1	TRBJ1-3	once	SLQRGNTIY
TRBV15	TRBJ1-3	.	ATSRDRNTIY
TRBV9	TRBJ2-3	.	ASSVPGTDTQY
TRBV10-1	TRBJ2-5	.	ASSFPGARAVGAGETQY
TRBV7-8	TRBJ1-5	.	ASSLSGQQPQH
TRBV6-6	TRBJ1-5	.	ASSMGQGYQPQH
TRBV5-1	TRBJ2-3	.	ASSDQGYTDTQY